This T cell receptor beta chain was sequenced for a study of sequential checkpoint blockade in melanoma. Data came from immunoSEQ multiplex PCR; TCRdb stores just in-frame clones and leaves some out. The top ten clones hold 28% of a sample with around 11,000 clones, 65% to 70% of them seen once. The CDR3 totals 13 residues. Germline V CDR1 and CDR2: LGHNA, YSLEER. V dropped 0 bases and J dropped 5 bases, with 8 bases sitting between them. The treatment was: randomized to nivolumab then ipilimumab (arm A) or the reverse (arm B). Patients had received no earlier DNA-damaging chemotherapy. This receptor was taken from a human donor with melanoma. The chain links TRBV4-3 to TRBJ2-7; a possible D gene is TRBD2 (6 bases). The input for sequencing was CD8+ T cells sorted from blood (inferred from file names), taken from a patient given nivolumab and ipilimumab in sequence. The CDR3 sequence is CASSQDREDEQYF. CDR3 nucleotides: TGCGCCAGCAGCCAAGACAGGGAGGACGAGCAGTACTTC.